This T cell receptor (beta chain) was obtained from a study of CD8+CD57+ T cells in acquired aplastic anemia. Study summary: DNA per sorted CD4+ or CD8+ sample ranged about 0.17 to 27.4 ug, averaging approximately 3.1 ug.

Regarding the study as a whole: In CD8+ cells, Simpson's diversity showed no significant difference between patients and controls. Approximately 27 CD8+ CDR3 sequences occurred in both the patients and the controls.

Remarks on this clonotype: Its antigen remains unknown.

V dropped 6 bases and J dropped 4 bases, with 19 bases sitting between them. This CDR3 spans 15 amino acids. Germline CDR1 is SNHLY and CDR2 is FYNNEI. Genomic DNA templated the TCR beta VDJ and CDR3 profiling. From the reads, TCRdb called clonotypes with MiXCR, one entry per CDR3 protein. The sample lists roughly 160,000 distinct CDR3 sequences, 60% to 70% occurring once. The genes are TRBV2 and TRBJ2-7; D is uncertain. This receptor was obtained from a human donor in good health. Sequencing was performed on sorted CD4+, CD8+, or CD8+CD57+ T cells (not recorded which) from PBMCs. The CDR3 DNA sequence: TGTGCCAGCAGCTTTAGCAGCTCTGGGAAGTACGAGCAGTACTTC. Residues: CASSFSSSGKYEQYF. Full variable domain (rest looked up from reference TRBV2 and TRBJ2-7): EPEVTQTPSHQVTQMGQEVILRCVPISNHLYFYWYRQILGQKVEFLVSFYNNEISEKSEIFDDQFSVERPDGSNFTLKIRSTKLEDSAMYFCASSFSSSGKYEQYFGPGTRLTVT.